This entry lists 27 T cell receptor beta chains sequenced from one sample in a study of blood T cell repertoires in COVID-19. Profiled with immunoSEQ multiplex PCR; TCRdb holds only in-frame clones, not every one. The table records about 150,000 clones, roughly 89% of them present only once. Sequencing was carried out using peripheral blood. These receptors came from a human donor in a cohort sampled during active COVID-19.

This clone came up a few times. The rearrangement joins TRBV29-1 to TRBJ1-5; no reliable D call. Trimming cost V 4 bases and J 5 bases, with 15 bases left between them. Germline V CDR1 and CDR2: SQVTM, ANQGSEA. The CDR3 consists of 14 residues. In DNA, the CDR3 is TGCAGCGTTGTGTCCGGGTACGGAGATCAGCCCCAGCATTTT. It specifies CSVVSGYGDQPQHF.

The genes are TRBV19 and TRBJ1-4, with D possibly TRBD1 on 6 matching bases. The CDR3 runs to 13 residues. Deletions cut 8 bases from V and 3 bases from J, with 10 bases between. Germline assignment: CDR1 LNHDA and CDR2 SQIVND (reference sequence). The CDR3 region is CASARTANEKLFF. CDR3 in DNA: TGTGCCAGTGCCAGGACAGCTAATGAAAAACTGTTTTTT.

The chain joins TRBV3-1 (or the pseudogene TRBV3-2) to TRBJ2-4; D is possibly TRBD2 (6 bases). The CDR3 has 16 amino acids. The germline V gene has CDR1 LGHDT and CDR2 YNNKEL (reference sequence). V was cut by 6 bases and J by 1 base, with 16 bases left in between. Here the CDR3 reads CASSPQGGGAKNIQYF. CDR3 nucleotide sequence: TGTGCCAGCAGTCCCCAGGGTGGAGGGGCCAAAAACATTCAGTACTTC.

The CDR3, as DNA: TGTGCCACCAGGAGCAGGGGGCGGAATGAAAAACTGTTTTTT. It yields the protein CATRSRGRNEKLFF. The chain carries TRBV15 and TRBJ1-4; 8 bases agree with TRBD1. The CDR3 runs to 14 residues. Per the germline V gene, CDR1 is LNHNV and CDR2 is YYDKDF (reference sequence). V lost 6 bases to trimming and J lost 5 bases; unmatched junction nucleotides: 5.

The chain uses TRBV7-9 and TRBJ2-3; TRBD2 is a possible D gene (6 bases). There are 15 residues in the CDR3. In germline, CDR1 is SEHNR, CDR2 FQNEAQ (reference sequence). V gave up 3 bases and J gave up 3 bases, with 13 bases separating them. The CDR3 loop reads CASSLGQGGTDTQYF. CDR3 DNA sequence: TGTGCCAGCAGCTTGGGGCAGGGAGGAACAGATACGCAGTATTTT.

This chain links TRBV12-2 with TRBJ1-2; TRBD1, the D gene given by the table, was not confirmed from the DNA. TRBV12-2 is a listed pseudogene. The CDR3 is 17 residues long. The CDR3 bases are TGTGCAAGTCGCTCAGGAAACCGGGACAGTCCAAACTATGGCTACACCTTC. Translated: CASRSGNRDSPNYGYTF.

The chain recombines TRBV19 with TRBJ2-3; 7 bases are a match to TRBD2. CDR3 length: 16 amino acids. V lost 4 bases and J lost 1; bases outside the gene matches: 8. Germline CDR1 is LNHDA and CDR2 is SQIVND (reference sequence). CDR3 residues: CASSTSRSGGTDTQYF. Here the CDR3 DNA reads TGTGCCAGTAGTACGTCCCGGAGCGGGGGCACAGATACGCAGTATTTT.

This chain links TRBV2 with TRBJ1-1; tentative D call: TRBD1 (6 bases). Trimming stripped 6 bases from V and 1 base from J, with 15 bases between. The CDR3 is made up of 15 amino acids. Germline CDR1 reads SNHLY; CDR2 reads FYNNEI. As DNA, the CDR3 is TGTGCCAGCAGGCTTGACACAGGGACGAACACTGAAGCTTTCTTT. As protein: CASRLDTGTNTEAFF.

The rearrangement links TRBV19 to TRBJ1-4; 7 bases match TRBD1. The CDR3 runs to 15 residues. Germline assignment: CDR1 LNHDA and CDR2 SQIVND (reference sequence). V was clipped by 6 bases and J by 8 bases; unmatched bases: 12. In DNA, the CDR3 is TGTGCCAGTAGCCCCGACAGGGAAGTAGGCGAAAAACTGTTTTTT. Amino acids: CASSPDREVGEKLFF.

The rearrangement uses TRBV19 and TRBJ1-2; D unclear. Trimming took 3 bases from V and 7 from J, leaving 9 bases between them. Germline-derived CDR1 and CDR2 are LNHDA and SQIVND (reference sequence). This CDR3 has 12 amino acids. The CDR3 DNA is TGTGCCAGTAGTATCCGGGAAGGTGGCTACACCTTC. As protein: CASSIREGGYTF.

The genes are TRBV9 and TRBJ1-2; the D gene is possibly TRBD1 (6 bases). Germline V CDR1 and CDR2: SGDLS, YYNGEE. CDR3 size: 13 residues. V was pared by 4 bases and J by 8 bases, with 15 bases between. The CDR3 sequence is CASSHEQGFGYTF. The CDR3 coding sequence is TGTGCCAGCAGCCATGAACAGGGTTTCGGCTACACCTTC.

This chain links TRBV4-1 with TRBJ1-1, with 7 bases lining up with TRBD1. J lost 5 bases, V lost 0 bases, and 6 bases had no gene match. The CDR3 is 15 amino acids. From germline, CDR1 is MGHRA and CDR2 YSYEKL. For the CDR3, the DNA is TGCGCCAGCAGCCAAGATTCACAGGGGAGAACTGAAGCTTTCTTT. Its translation: CASSQDSQGRTEAFF.

This rearrangement joins TRBV11-2 to TRBJ1-2, with 11 bases aligning to TRBD1. The CDR3 length is 15 residues. CDR1 is SGHAT, CDR2 FQNNGV, per germline. Trimming removed 3 bases from V and 3 bases from J; junction bases left unmatched: 3. The CDR3 loop reads CASSFGQGADYGYTF. The CDR3 nucleotides are TGTGCCAGCAGCTTCGGACAGGGGGCAGACTATGGCTACACCTTC.

The gene calls are TRBV27 and TRBJ2-1; 7 nucleotides agree with TRBD1. The germline gives CDR1 MNHEY, CDR2 SMNVEV (reference sequence). The V gene end was trimmed by 3 bases and the J gene end by 7 bases; junction bases not matched to a gene: 6. The CDR3 has 14 residues. CDR3 sequence (DNA): TGTGCCAGCAGTTTTTTACCCAGGGGGAATGAGCAGTTCTTC. Residues: CASSFLPRGNEQFF.

The table lists this clone with many counts. This chain joins TRBV14 and TRBJ1-6, with 10 bases that match TRBD1. The germline gives CDR1 SGHDN, CDR2 FVKESK. The CDR3 is 16 amino acids. Trimming removed 2 bases from V and 8 bases from J; junction bases left unmatched: 6. The CDR3 region has the DNA TGTGCCAGCAGCCAACAGGGACAGGGGCCGGATTCACCCCTCCACTTT. It specifies CASSQQGQGPDSPLHF.

The chain uses TRBV19 and TRBJ2-7; weak D call: TRBD2 (6 bases). CDR3 length: 15 amino acids. From germline, CDR1 is LNHDA and CDR2 SQIVND (reference sequence). Trimming removed 1 base from V and 7 bases from J, with 17 bases in between. The CDR3: CASSIGGTLIGEQYF. The CDR3 DNA is TGTGCCAGTAGTATAGGAGGGACTCTAATCGGGGAGCAGTACTTC.

The chain uses TRBV11-2 and TRBJ1-2, with D perhaps TRBD1 (5 bases). The CDR3 spans 16 residues. Per the germline V gene, CDR1 is SGHAT and CDR2 is FQNNGV. V lost 5 bases to trimming and J lost 4 bases, with 20 bases between them. The CDR3 here is CASSPAGSGPTYGYTF. As DNA, the CDR3 is TGTGCCAGCAGCCCAGCCGGTTCAGGGCCTACCTATGGCTACACCTTC.

Only one count was recorded for this clone. This chain connects TRBV19 to TRBJ2-2; no definite D call. The CDR3 is 12 amino acids. CDR1 is LNHDA, CDR2 SQIVND, per germline (reference sequence). V was pared by 3 bases and J by 7 bases, with 6 bases between. The CDR3 is CASSMRSGELFF. The CDR3 DNA follows: TGTGCCAGTAGTATGAGGAGCGGGGAGCTGTTTTTT.

This clone was observed a single time. The chain has TRBV27 and TRBJ1-1, with 8 nucleotides matching TRBD1. The length of the CDR3 is 14 residues. The germline CDR1 and CDR2 sequences are MNHEY and SMNVEV (reference sequence). V dropped 5 bases and J dropped 5; count of bases not matched to a gene: 7. The CDR3 DNA sequence: TGTGCCAGCAGTATAAACAGGGGGACGACTGAAGCTTTCTTT. Amino acid sequence: CASSINRGTTEAFF.

This chain links TRBV19 with TRBJ1-1, with 11 bases lining up with TRBD1. V lost 5 bases, J lost 4 bases, and 9 bases stayed unmatched. Germline-derived CDR1 and CDR2 are LNHDA and SQIVND (reference sequence). CDR3 length: 16 residues. This CDR3 reads CASSEVGQGVSTEAFF. The CDR3 region has the DNA TGTGCCAGTAGTGAGGTGGGACAGGGGGTAAGCACTGAAGCTTTCTTT. Together with reference TRBV19 and TRBJ1-1, the CDR3 gives the full variable domain: DGGITQSPKYLFRKEGQNVTLSCEQNLNHDAMYWYRQDPGQGLRLIYYSQIVNDFQKGDIAEGYSVSREKKESFPLTVTSAQKNPTAFYLCASSEVGQGVSTEAFFGQGTRLTVV.

This chain links TRBV5-1 with TRBJ1-2, with 10 bases aligning to TRBD1. With V trimmed by 0 bases and J by 7 bases, 12 bases remained unmatched. In germline, CDR1 is SGHRS, CDR2 YFSETQ. CDR3 size: 17 residues. The CDR3 DNA sequence: TGCGCCAGCAGCTTGGACCCCGGGACAGGGGAACTTCTTGGCTACACCTTC. This encodes CASSLDPGTGELLGYTF.

The genes are TRBV3-1 (or the pseudogene TRBV3-2) and TRBJ2-7; D perhaps matches TRBD1 (6 bases). Germline V gene data show CDR1 as LGHDT and CDR2 as YNNKEL (reference sequence). The CDR3 is 15 residues long. The V and J ends lost 5 bases and 4 bases respectively, with 18 bases between them. The CDR3 loop reads CASSTWDISAYEQYF. The DNA of the CDR3 is TGTGCCAGCAGCACCTGGGACATCTCAGCTTACGAGCAGTACTTC.

The chain employs TRBV4-3 and TRBJ2-1; 8 bases agree with TRBD1. Trimming took 0 bases from V and 7 from J; bases not matched to a gene: 11. CDR1 LGHNA and CDR2 YSLEER come from the germline V gene. This CDR3 contains 17 residues. The CDR3 nucleotides read TGCGCCAGCAGCCAAGAGTTTTTAGGACAGGGAAGGAATGAGCAGTTCTTC. The encoded protein is CASSQEFLGQGRNEQFF.

For this clone: This CDR3 is also generated by other DNA sequences in the sample. The chain employs TRBV6-2 or TRBV6-3 and TRBJ1-1; TRBD1 matches 10 bases. Germline lookup yields CDR1 MNHEY and CDR2 SVGEGT. The CDR3 extends over 14 amino acids. V lost 5 bases and J lost 4; bases outside the gene matches: 4. The CDR3 here is CASSRTGGSTEAFF. The CDR3 bases are TGTGCCAGCAGTCGGACAGGGGGGTCCACTGAAGCTTTCTTT.

CDR3 amino acids: CASSEPQRTEAFF. DNA for the CDR3: TGTGCCAGCAGTGAACCCCAGCGGACTGAAGCTTTCTTT. The rearrangement joins TRBV6-1 to TRBJ1-1; D is unresolved. CDR3 length equals 13 residues. Germline loops: CDR1 MNHNS, CDR2 SASEGT. V lost 2 bases and J 5 bases, leaving 9 bases between the germline ends.

The gene calls are TRBV1 and TRBJ2-7; the listed D gene, TRBD1, was not tested against the DNA. TRBV1 is designated a pseudogene. This CDR3 is built from 16 residues. As DNA, the CDR3 is TGCACCAGCAGCCAAGGAACGGGACAGGGAACCTACGAGCAGTACTTC. The encoded protein is CTSSQGTGQGTYEQYF.

The sample holds one count of this clone. V and J are TRBV9 and TRBJ2-1, with 12 bases matching TRBD1. V gave up 4 bases and J gave up 3 bases; unmatched junction bases: 11. The CDR3 extends over 18 amino acids. Germline V gene sequence: CDR1 SGDLS, CDR2 YYNGEE. CDR3 DNA sequence: TGTGCCAGCAGCTCCGCGGGGACAGGGGGCATAGGCTACAATGAGCAGTTCTTC. It is translated as CASSSAGTGGIGYNEQFF.